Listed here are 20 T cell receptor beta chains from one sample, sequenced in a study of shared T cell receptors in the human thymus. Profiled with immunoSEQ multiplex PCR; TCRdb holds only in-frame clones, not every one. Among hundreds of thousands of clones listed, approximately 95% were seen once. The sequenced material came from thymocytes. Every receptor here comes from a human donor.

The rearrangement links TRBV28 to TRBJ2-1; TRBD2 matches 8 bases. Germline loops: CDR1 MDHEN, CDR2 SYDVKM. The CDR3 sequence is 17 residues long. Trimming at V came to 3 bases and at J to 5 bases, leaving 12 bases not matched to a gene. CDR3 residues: CASSFSREATYDNEQFF. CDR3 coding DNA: TGTGCCAGCAGTTTTTCGCGGGAGGCCACATATGACAATGAGCAGTTCTTC.

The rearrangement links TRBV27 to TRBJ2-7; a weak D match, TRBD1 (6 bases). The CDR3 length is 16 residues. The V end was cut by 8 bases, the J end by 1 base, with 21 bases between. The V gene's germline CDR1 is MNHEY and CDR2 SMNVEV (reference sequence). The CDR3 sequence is CASSWGPGAVSYEQYF. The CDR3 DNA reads TGTGCCAGCTCCTGGGGCCCAGGGGCCGTATCCTACGAGCAGTACTTC.

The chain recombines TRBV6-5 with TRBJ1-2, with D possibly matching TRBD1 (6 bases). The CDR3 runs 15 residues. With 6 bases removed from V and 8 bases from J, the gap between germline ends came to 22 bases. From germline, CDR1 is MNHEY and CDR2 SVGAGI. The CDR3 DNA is TGTGCCAGCAGACGACAGGTAGTGCCTCCAGGGGGCTACACCTTC. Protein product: CASRRQVVPPGGYTF.

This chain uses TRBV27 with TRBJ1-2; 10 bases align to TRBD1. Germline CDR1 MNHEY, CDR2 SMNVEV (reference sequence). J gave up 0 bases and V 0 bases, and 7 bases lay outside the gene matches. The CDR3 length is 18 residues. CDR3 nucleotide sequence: TGTGCCAGCAGTTTATCTAAGGGACAGGGGATCGCTAACTATGGCTACACCTTC. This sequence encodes CASSLSKGQGIANYGYTF.

The CDR3 reads CASSTSGTNYGYTF. For the CDR3, the DNA is TGTGCCAGTAGTACGTCCGGAACTAACTATGGCTACACCTTC. The V call is TRBV19, the J call TRBJ1-2; the D is unclear. The CDR3 has 14 amino acids. With 4 bases removed from V and 0 bases from J, the gap between germline ends came to 9 bases. Germline CDR1 reads LNHDA; CDR2 reads SQIVND (reference sequence).

The CDR3: CASTKGTGLPYEQYF. CDR3 nucleotides: TGCGCCAGCACCAAAGGGACAGGGCTCCCCTACGAGCAGTACTTC. This chain uses TRBV10-2 with TRBJ2-7, with 9 bases lining up with TRBD1. V shed 7 bases and J 2 bases; nucleotides not matched to a gene: 9. The germline gives CDR1 WSHSY, CDR2 SAAADI. This CDR3 region has 15 residues.

This CDR3 reads CASGDRARNTGELFF. CDR3 nucleotides: TGCGCCAGCGGCGACCGGGCACGGAACACCGGGGAGCTGTTTTTT. The chain uses TRBV5-1 and TRBJ2-2; no clear D gene. The CDR3 runs 15 residues. The V gene lost 7 bases and the J gene lost 1 base, with 14 bases spanning the gap. Germline V gives CDR1 SGHRS, CDR2 YFSETQ.

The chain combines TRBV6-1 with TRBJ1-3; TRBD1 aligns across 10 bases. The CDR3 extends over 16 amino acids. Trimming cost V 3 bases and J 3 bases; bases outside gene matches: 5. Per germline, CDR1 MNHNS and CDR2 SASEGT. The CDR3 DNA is TGTGCCAGCAGTGAGGCCGGGACAGGGGATGGAAACACCATATATTTT. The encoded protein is CASSEAGTGDGNTIYF.

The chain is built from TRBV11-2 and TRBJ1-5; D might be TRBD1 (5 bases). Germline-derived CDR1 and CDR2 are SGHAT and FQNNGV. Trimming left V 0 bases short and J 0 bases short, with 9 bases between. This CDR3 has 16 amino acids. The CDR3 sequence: CASSLDQGDSNQPQHF. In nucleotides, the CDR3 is TGTGCCAGCAGCTTAGATCAAGGGGATAGCAATCAGCCCCAGCATTTT.

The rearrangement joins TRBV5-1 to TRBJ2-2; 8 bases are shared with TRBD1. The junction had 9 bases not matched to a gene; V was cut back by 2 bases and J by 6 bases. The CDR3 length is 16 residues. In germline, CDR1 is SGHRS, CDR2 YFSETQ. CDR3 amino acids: CASSLYLQGGPGELFF. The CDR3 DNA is TGCGCCAGCAGCTTATATTTACAGGGGGGACCCGGGGAGCTGTTTTTT.

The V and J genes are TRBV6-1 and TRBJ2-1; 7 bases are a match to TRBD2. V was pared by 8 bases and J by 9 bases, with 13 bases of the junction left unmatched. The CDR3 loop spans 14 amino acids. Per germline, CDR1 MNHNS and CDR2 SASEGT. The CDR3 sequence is CASRGGEAGSEQFF. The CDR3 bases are TGTGCCAGCCGTGGGGGGGAGGCGGGATCTGAGCAGTTCTTC.

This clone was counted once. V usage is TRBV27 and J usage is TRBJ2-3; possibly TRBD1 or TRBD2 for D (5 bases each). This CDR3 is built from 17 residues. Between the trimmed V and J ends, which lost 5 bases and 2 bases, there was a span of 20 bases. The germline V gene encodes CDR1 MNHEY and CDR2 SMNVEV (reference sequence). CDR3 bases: TGTGCCAGCAGTCTTTACCGGGACCCGAAACTCACAGATACGCAGTATTTT. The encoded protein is CASSLYRDPKLTDTQYF.

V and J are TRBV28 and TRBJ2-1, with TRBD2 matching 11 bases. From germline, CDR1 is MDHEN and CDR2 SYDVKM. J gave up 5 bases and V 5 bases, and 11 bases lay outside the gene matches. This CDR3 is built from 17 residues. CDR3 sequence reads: CASSLIPVSGRDNEQFF. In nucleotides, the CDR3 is TGTGCCAGCAGTCTCATTCCGGTTAGCGGGAGGGACAATGAGCAGTTCTTC.

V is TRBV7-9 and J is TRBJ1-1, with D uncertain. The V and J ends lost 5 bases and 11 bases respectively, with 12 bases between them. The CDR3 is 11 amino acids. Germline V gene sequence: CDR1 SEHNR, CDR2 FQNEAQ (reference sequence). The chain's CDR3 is CASSPWGTAFF. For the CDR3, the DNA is TGTGCCAGCAGCCCCTGGGGTACGGCTTTCTTT. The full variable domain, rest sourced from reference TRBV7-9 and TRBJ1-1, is DTGVSQNPRHKITKRGQNVTFRCDPISEHNRLYWYRQTLGQGPEFLTYFQNEAQLEKSRLLSDRFSAERPKGSFSTLEIQRTEQGDSAMYLCASSPWGTAFFGQGTRLTVV.

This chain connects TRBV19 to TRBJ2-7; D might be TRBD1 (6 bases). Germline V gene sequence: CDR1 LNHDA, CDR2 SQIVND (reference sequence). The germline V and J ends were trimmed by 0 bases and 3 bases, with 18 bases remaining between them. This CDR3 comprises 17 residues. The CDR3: CASSIEGPKGQGYEQYF. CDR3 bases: TGTGCCAGTAGTATAGAGGGCCCCAAGGGACAAGGCTACGAGCAGTACTTC. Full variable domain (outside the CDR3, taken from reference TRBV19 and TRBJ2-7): DGGITQSPKYLFRKEGQNVTLSCEQNLNHDAMYWYRQDPGQGLRLIYYSQIVNDFQKGDIAEGYSVSREKKESFPLTVTSAQKNPTAFYLCASSIEGPKGQGYEQYFGPGTRLTVT.

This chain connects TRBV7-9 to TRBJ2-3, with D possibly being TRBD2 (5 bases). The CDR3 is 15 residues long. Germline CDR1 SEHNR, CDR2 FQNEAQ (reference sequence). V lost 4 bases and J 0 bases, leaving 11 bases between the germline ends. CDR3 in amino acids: CASSSGRTSTDTQYF. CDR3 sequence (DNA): TGTGCCAGCAGCTCCGGACGGACTAGCACAGATACGCAGTATTTT.

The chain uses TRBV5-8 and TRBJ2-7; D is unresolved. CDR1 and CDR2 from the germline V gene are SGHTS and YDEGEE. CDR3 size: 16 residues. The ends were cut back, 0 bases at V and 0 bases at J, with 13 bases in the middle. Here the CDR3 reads CASSLAASLGSYEQYF. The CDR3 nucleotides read TGTGCCAGCAGCTTGGCGGCGTCCCTAGGCTCCTACGAGCAGTACTTC.

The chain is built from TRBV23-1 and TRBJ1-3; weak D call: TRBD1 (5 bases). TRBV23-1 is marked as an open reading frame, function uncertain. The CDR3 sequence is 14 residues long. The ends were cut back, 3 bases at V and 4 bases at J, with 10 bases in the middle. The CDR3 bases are TGCGCCAGCAGTCAGGGACGGGACGGAAACACCATATATTTT. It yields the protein CASSQGRDGNTIYF.

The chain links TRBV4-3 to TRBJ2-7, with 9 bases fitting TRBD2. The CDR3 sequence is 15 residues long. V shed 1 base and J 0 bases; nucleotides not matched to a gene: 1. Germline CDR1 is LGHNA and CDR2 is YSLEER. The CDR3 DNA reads TGCGCCAGCAGCCAAGGCGGGAGGGACTCCTACGAGCAGTACTTC. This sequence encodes CASSQGGRDSYEQYF.

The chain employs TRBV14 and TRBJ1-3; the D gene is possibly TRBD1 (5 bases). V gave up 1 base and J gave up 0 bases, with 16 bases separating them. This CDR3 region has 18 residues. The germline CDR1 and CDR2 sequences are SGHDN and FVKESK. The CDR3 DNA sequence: TGTGCCAGCAGCCAAGTAGTCCTGACAGCGCTCTCTGGAAACACCATATATTTT. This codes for CASSQVVLTALSGNTIYF.